This T cell receptor beta chain was recorded in a study of blood T cell repertoires in COVID-19. Study as a whole: There were acute and convalescent COVID-19 samples, and they came from the United States, Italy and Spain. Sample material is recorded as cDNA or gDNA derived from T cells, B-cell-depleted T cells, or PBMCs.

Method: immunoSEQ multiplex PCR; TCRdb's copy keeps in-frame clones and lacks some. In the table there are about 100,000 clones, approximately 83% of which are singletons. Allocation to cohorts depended on clinical history reported by the participants. Recovered participants had two consecutive negative NP/OP PCR tests, healthcare professional clearance, or symptom resolution. Germline V CDR1 and CDR2: MDHEN, SYDVKM. V lost 10 bases to trimming and J lost 1 base, with 11 bases between them. This CDR3 has 12 amino acids. This clone was counted only a few times. The chain carries TRBV28 and TRBJ2-7, with TRBD1 as a possible D gene (5 bases). Sequenced: PBMCs or T cells enriched from blood (not recorded which). The clonotype was recovered from a woman in her fifties or sixties who had recovered from COVID-19. CDR3 coding DNA: TGTGCCATCAAGACAGATTCCTACGAGCAGTACTTC. Residues: CAIKTDSYEQYF.